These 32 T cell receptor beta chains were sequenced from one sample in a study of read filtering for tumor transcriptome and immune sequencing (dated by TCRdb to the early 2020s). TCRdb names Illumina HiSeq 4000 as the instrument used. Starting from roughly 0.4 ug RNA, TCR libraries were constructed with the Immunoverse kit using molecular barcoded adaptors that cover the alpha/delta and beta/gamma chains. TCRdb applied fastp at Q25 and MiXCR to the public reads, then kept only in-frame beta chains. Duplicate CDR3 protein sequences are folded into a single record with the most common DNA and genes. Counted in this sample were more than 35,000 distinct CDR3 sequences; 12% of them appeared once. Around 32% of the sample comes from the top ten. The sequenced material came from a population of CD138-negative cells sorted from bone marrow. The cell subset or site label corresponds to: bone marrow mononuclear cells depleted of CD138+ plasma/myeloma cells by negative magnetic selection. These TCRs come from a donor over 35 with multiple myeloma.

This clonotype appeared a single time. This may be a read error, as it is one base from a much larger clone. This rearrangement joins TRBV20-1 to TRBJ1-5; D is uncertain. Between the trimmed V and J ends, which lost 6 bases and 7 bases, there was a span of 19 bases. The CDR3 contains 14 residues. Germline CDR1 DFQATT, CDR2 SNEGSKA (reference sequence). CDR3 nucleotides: TGCAGTGCGGATGCGGAGGCTCCGGGCCAGCCCCAGCATTTT. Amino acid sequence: CSADAEAPGQPQHF.

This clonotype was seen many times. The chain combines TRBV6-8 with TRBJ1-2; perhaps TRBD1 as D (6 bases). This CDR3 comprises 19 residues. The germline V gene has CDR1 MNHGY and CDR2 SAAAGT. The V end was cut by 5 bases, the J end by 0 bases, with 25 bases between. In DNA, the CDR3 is TGTGCCAGCAGTACCGAGGGGGACCGCGAGCCGCTAGCTAACTATGGCTACACCTTC. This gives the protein CASSTEGDREPLANYGYTF.

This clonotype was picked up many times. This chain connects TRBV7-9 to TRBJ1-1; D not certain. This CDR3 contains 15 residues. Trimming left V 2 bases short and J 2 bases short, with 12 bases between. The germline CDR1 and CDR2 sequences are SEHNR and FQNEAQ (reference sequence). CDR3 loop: CASSLMHPGNTEAFF. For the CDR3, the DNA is TGTGCCAGCAGCTTAATGCATCCCGGCAACACTGAAGCTTTCTTT. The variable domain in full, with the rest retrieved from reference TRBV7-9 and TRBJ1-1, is DTGVSQNPRHKITKRGQNVTFRCDPISEHNRLYWYRQTLGQGPEFLTYFQNEAQLEKSRLLSDRFSAERPKGSFSTLEIQRTEQGDSAMYLCASSLMHPGNTEAFFGQGTRLTVV.

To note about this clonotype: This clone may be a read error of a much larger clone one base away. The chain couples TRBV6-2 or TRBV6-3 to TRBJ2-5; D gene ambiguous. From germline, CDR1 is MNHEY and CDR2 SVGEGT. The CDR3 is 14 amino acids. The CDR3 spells CAGSYSLRDGAQYF. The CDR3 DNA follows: TGTGCCGGCAGTTACAGCCTCCGAGATGGGGCCCAGTACTTC.

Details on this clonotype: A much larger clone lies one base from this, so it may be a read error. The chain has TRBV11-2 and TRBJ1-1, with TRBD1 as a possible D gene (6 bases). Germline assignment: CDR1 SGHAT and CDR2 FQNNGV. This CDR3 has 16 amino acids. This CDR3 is CASSFTTGWLNTEASF. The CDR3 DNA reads TGTGCCAGCAGCTTTACTACAGGGTGGTTGAACACTGAAGCTTCCTTT.

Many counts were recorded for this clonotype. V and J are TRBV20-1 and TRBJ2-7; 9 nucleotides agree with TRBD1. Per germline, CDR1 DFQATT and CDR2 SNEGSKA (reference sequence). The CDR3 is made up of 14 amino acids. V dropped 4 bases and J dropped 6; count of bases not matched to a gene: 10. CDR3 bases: TGCAGTGCTACTACCGGGACAGGGACACGCGAGCAGTACTTC. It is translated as CSATTGTGTREQYF.

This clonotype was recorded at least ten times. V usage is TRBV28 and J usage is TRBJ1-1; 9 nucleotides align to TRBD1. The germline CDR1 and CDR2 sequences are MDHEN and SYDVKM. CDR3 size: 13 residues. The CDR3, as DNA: TGTGCAAGCCTCCGGGACAGGGAAATTGAAGCTTTCTTT. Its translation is CASLRDREIEAFF.

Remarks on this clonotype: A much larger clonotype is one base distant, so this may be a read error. This CDR3 reads CGARVPGSDTQYF. The CDR3 nucleotides read TGCGGTGCTAGAGTTCCAGGGAGTGATACGCAGTATTTT. The chain couples TRBV20-1 to TRBJ2-3; the D gene could be TRBD1 or TRBD2 (5 bases each). This CDR3 has 13 residues. Germline values: CDR1 DFQATT, CDR2 SNEGSKA (reference sequence).

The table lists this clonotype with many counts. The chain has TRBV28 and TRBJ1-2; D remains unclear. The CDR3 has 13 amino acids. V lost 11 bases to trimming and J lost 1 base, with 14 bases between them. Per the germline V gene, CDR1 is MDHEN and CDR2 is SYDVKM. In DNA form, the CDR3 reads TGTGCCGCCGGGATAGAAAATAACTATGGCTACACCTTC. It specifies CAAGIENNYGYTF.

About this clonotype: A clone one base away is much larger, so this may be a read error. The DNA for the CDR3 is TGTGCCAGCAGCCCGGGCGGGACAGGGGCTGGTCAGTCCCAGCATTTT. Translating it yields CASSPGGTGAGQSQHF. The chain is built from TRBV5-5 and TRBJ1-5; 10 nucleotides line up with TRBD1. The CDR3 is 16 residues long. The V gene's germline CDR1 is SGHKS and CDR2 YYEKEE (reference sequence).

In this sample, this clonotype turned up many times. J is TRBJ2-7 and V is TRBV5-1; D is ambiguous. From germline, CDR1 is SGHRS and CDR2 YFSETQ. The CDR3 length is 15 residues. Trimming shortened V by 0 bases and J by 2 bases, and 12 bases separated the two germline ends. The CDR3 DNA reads TGCGCCAGCAGCTTGGCTACATCCCCCCCCTACGAGCAGTACTTC. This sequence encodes CASSLATSPPYEQYF.

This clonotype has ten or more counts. This chain's CDR3 is CASSLWGREGTQYF. DNA of the CDR3: TGTGCCAGCAGTTTATGGGGCAGGGAAGGGACCCAGTACTTC. The J gene is TRBJ2-5, the V gene TRBV28; TRBD1 is a possible D gene (5 bases). Germline V gene lookup returns CDR1 MDHEN and CDR2 SYDVKM. CDR3 length: 14 amino acids. Trimming stripped 0 bases from V and 7 bases from J, with 12 bases between.

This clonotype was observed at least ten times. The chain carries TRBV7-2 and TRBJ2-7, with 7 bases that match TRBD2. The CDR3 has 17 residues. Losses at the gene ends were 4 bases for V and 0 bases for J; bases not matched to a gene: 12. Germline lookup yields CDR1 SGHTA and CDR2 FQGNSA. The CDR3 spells CASSSPPPSGNSYEQYF. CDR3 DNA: TGTGCCAGCAGCTCTCCTCCCCCTAGCGGAAACTCCTACGAGCAGTACTTC.

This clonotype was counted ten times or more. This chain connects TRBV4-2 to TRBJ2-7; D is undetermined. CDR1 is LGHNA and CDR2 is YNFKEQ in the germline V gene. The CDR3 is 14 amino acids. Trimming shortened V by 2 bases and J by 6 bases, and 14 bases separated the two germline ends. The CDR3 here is CASSQQFSGGEQYF. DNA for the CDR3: TGTGCCAGCAGCCAACAGTTTTCCGGCGGCGAGCAGTACTTC.

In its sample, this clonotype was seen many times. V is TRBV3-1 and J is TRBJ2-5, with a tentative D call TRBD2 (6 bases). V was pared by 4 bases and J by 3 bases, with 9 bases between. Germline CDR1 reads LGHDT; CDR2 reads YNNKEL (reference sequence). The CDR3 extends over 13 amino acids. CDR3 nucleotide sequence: TGTGCCAGCAGCCGACTAGGGAAAGAGACCCAGTACTTC. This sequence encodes CASSRLGKETQYF.

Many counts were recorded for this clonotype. Here the CDR3 reads CASSLSRDSYEQYF. CDR3 DNA sequence: TGTGCCAGCAGCTTATCCCGGGACAGCTACGAGCAGTACTTC. V usage is TRBV7-6 and J usage is TRBJ2-7, with TRBD1 matching 7 bases. V gave up 2 bases and J gave up 3 bases; unmatched junction bases: 4. From germline, CDR1 is SGHVS and CDR2 FNYEAQ. CDR3 length equals 14 residues.

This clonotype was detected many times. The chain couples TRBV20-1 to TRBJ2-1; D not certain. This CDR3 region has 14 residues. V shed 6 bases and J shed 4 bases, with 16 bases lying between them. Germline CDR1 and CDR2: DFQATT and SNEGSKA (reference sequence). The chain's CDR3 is CSALTVEGYNEQFF. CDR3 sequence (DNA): TGCAGTGCCCTGACGGTTGAAGGTTACAATGAGCAGTTCTTC.

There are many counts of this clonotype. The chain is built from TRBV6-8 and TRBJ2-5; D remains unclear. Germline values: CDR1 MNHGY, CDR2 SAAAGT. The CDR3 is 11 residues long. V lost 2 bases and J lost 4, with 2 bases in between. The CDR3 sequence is CASSYGETQYF. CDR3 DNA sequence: TGTGCCAGCAGTTACGGAGAGACCCAGTACTTC.

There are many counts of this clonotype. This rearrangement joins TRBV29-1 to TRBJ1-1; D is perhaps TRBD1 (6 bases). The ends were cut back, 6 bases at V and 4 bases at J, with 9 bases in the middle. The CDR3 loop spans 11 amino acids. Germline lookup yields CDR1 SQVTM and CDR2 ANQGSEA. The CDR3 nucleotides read TGCAGCGTGGGGGGCGGCACTGAAGCTTTCTTT. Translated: CSVGGGTEAFF. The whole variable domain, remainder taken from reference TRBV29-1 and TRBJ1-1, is SAVISQKPSRDICQRGTSLTIQCQVDSQVTMMFWYRQQPGQSLTLIATANQGSEATYESGFVIDKFPISRPNLTFSTLTVSNMSPEDSSIYLCSVGGGTEAFFGQGTRLTVV.

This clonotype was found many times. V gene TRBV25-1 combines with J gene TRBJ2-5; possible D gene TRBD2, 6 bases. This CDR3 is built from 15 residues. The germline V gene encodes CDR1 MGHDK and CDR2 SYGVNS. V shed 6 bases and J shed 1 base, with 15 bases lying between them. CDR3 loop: CASRGELAVQETQYF. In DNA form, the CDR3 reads TGTGCCAGCAGGGGTGAATTAGCGGTCCAAGAGACCCAGTACTTC.

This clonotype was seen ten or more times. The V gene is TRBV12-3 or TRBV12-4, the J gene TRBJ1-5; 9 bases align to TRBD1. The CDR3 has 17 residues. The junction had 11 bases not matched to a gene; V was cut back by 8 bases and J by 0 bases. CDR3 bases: TGTGCCAGCGCCGGGACAGGGAGTAGGTATAGCAATCAGCCCCAGCATTTT. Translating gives CASAGTGSRYSNQPQHF.

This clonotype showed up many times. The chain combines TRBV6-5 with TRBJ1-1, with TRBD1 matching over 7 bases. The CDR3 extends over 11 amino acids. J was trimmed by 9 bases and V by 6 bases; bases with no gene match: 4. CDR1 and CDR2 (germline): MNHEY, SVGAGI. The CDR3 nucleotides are TGTGCCAGCAGGAAGGGGGCAAAAGCTTTCTTT. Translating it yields CASRKGAKAFF.

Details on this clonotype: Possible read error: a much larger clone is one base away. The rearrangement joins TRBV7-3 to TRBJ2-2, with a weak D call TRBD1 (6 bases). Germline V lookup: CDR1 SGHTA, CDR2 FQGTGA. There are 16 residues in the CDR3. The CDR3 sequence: CASSLNRVLNTAELFF. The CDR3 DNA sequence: TGTGCCAGCAGCTTAAACAGGGTCCTGAACACCGCGGAGCTGTTTTTT.

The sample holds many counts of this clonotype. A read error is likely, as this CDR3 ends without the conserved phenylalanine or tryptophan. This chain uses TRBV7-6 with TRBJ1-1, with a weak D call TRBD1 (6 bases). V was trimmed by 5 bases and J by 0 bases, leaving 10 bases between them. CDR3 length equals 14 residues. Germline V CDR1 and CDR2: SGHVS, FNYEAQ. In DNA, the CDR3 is TGTGCCAGCAGCCCCCAGGGGTTGAACACTGAAGCTTTCTCT. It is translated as CASSPQGLNTEAFS.

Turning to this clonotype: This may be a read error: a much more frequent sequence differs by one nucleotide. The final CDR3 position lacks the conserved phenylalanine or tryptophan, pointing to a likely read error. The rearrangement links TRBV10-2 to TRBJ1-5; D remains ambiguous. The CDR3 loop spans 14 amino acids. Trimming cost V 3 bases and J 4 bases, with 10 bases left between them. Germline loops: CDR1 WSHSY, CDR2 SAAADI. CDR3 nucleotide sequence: TGCGCCAGCAGTGATTTTGACGGTAATCAGCCCCAGCATTCT. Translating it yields CASSDFDGNQPQHS.

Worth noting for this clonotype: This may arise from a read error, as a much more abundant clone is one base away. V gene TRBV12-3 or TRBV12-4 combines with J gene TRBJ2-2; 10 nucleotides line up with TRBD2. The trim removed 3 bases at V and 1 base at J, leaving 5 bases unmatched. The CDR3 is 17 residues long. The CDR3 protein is CASSLGSGGQNTGELFF. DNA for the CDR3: TGTGCCAGCAGTTTGGGTAGCGGGGGGCAGAACACCGGGGAGCTGTTTTTT.

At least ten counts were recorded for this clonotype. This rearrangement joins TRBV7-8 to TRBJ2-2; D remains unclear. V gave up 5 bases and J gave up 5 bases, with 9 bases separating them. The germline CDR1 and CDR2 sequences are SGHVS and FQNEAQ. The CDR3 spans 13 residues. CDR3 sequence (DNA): TGTGCCAGCAGCCCTCTGAGTACCGGGGAGCTGTTTTTT. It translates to CASSPLSTGELFF.

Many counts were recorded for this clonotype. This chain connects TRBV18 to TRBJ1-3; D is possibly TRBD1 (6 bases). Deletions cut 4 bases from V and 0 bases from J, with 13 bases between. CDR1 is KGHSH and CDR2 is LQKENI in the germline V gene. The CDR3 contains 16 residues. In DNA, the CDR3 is TGTGCCAGCTCACGCGGGACACGCAACTCTGGAAACACCATATATTTT. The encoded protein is CASSRGTRNSGNTIYF.

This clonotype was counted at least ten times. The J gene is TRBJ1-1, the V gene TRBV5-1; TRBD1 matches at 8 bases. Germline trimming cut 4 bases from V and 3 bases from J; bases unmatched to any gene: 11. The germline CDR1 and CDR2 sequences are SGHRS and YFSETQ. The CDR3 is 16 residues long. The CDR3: CASSPLFTGGHTEAFF. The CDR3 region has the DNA TGCGCCAGCAGCCCCCTTTTTACAGGGGGGCACACTGAAGCTTTCTTT.

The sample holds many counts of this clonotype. The CDR3 spells CAIRVQETQYF. CDR3 DNA sequence: TGTGCCATCAGGGTACAGGAGACCCAGTACTTC. V is TRBV10-3 and J is TRBJ2-5; no reliable D call. CDR3 length equals 11 residues. Trimming removed 6 bases from V and 5 bases from J, with 7 bases in between. From germline, CDR1 is ENHRY and CDR2 SYGVKD.

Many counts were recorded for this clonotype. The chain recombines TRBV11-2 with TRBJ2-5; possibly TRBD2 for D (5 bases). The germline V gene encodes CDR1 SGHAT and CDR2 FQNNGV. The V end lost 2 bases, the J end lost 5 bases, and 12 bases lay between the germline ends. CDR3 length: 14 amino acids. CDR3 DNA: TGTGCCAGCAGCTTAATTTCGGGCGGGGAGACCCAGTACTTC. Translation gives CASSLISGGETQYF.

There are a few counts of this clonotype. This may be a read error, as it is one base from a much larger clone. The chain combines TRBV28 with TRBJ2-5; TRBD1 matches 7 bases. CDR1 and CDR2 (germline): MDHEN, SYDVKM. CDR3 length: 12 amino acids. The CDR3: CASMTGKETRYF. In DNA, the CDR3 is TGTGCCAGCATGACAGGGAAAGAGACCCGGTACTTC.